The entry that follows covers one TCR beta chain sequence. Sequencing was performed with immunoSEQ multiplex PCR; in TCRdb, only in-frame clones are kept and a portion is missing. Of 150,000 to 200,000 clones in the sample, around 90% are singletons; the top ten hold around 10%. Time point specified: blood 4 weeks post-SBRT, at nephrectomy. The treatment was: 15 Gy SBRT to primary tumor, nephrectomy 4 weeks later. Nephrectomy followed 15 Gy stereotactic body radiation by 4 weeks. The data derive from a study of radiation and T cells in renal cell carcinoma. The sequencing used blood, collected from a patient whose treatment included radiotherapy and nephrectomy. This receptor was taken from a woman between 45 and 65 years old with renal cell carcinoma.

Written as DNA, the CDR3 is TGTGCCAGCTCACCAATCGAATTTAGGGGGCAGTACTTC. It specifies CASSPIEFRGQYF. V usage is TRBV18 and J usage is TRBJ2-7; possibly TRBD1 for D (5 bases). CDR1 is KGHSH and CDR2 is LQKENI in the germline V gene. The CDR3 sequence is 13 residues long. V dropped 2 bases and J dropped 9 bases, with 14 bases sitting between them.